The 22 T cell receptor beta chains listed next were all sequenced from one sample in a study of memory CD8 T cells in hepatitis C reinfection (dated by TCRdb to the late 2010s). The meaning of the sample's time point label: week 3 of acute primary HCV infection. TCR sequencing was performed on the sorted cells directly ex vivo, without any in vitro expansion beforehand. Library preparation used the immunoSEQ multiplex PCR assay. The immuneACCESS repertoire file appears here via TCRdb, limited to in-frame rearrangements. These files lack a portion of the clones; in checked studies, under half of the deficit traces to unresolved V genes, and the cause of the others is not known. This specimen's table enumerates about 80 clones. The sequences come from HCV tetramer-positive CD8+ T cells sorted from blood, collected during primary HCV infection. The cell subset or site label, as the study defines it: HCV epitope-specific MHC class I tetramer+ CD8 T cells. These receptors originate from a man in his forties or fifties with hepatitis C virus infection.

The rearrangement joins TRBV28 to TRBJ2-4, with a weak D call TRBD1 (5 bases). The germline CDR1 and CDR2 sequences are MDHEN and SYDVKM. This CDR3 is built from 13 residues. Trimming removed 5 bases at V and 3 bases at J, with 8 bases between. For the CDR3, the DNA is TGTGCCAGCAGTCTCAGGGACAAAAACATTCAGTACTTC. This translates into CASSLRDKNIQYF.

This clone was recorded only once. The J gene is TRBJ2-7, the V gene TRBV4-3; 9 bases line up with TRBD1. The ends lost 5 bases at V and 4 bases at J; junction bases unmatched: 6. CDR1 is LGHNA, CDR2 YSLEER, per germline. CDR3 length: 14 residues. The CDR3 DNA is TGCGCCAGCAGCTTCACAGGGGGCGGATACGAGCAGTACTTC. It encodes CASSFTGGGYEQYF.

The chain recombines TRBV2 with TRBJ1-5; D call uncertain. Trimming left V 6 bases short and J 0 bases short, with 12 bases between. CDR1 and CDR2 (germline): SNHLY, FYNNEI. This CDR3 has 15 amino acids. In DNA form, the CDR3 reads TGTGCCAGCAGCACCGGGGTCACTAGCAATCAGCCCCAGCATTTT. Translating it yields CASSTGVTSNQPQHF.

This clone was observed a handful of times. The rearrangement joins TRBV6-8 to TRBJ1-5, with D uncertain. The CDR3 covers 14 residues. CDR1 is MNHGY, CDR2 SAAAGT, per germline. The ends were cut back, 2 bases at V and 5 bases at J, with 10 bases in the middle. CDR3 nucleotide sequence: TGTGCCAGCAGTTACGGTCAGGCTTATCAGCCCCAGCATTTT. This sequence encodes CASSYGQAYQPQHF.

In its sample, this clone is hyperexpanded (1% or more). The V call is TRBV4-1, the J call TRBJ2-2; D remains ambiguous. V gave up 7 bases and J gave up 2 bases, with 11 bases separating them. The CDR3 runs to 14 residues. Germline lookup yields CDR1 MGHRA and CDR2 YSYEKL. CDR3 bases: TGCGCCAGCACGGCAGGCTCAAACACCGGGGAGCTGTTTTTT. This gives the protein CASTAGSNTGELFF.

CDR3 sequence: CASSLAVRVPDEQYF. The DNA for the CDR3 is TGCGCCAGCAGCTTGGCCGTTCGGGTCCCGGACGAGCAGTACTTC. The V and J genes are TRBV5-1 and TRBJ2-7; no firm D call. With 0 bases removed from V and 5 bases from J, the gap between germline ends came to 15 bases. CDR1 is SGHRS, CDR2 YFSETQ, per germline. The CDR3 is 15 amino acids.

The V gene is TRBV5-6, the J gene TRBJ2-7; TRBD1 matches at 9 bases. In germline, CDR1 is SGHDT, CDR2 YYEEEE. The CDR3 spans 15 residues. J lost 3 bases, V lost 4 bases, and 8 bases had no gene match. The CDR3 protein is CASSPWTGVHYEQYF. The CDR3 DNA is TGTGCCAGCAGCCCGTGGACAGGGGTACACTACGAGCAGTACTTC.

V and J are TRBV22-1 and TRBJ2-6; the table's D gene call, TRBD1, was not cross checked with the DNA. TRBV22-1 corresponds to a pseudogene. This CDR3 contains 18 residues. For the CDR3, the DNA is TGTCCTGGGAGTCTCGACAGAAAGCGAACAAGTCGGGCCAACGTCCTGACTTTC. Residues: CPGSLDRKRTSRANVLTF.

This chain links TRBV4-1 with TRBJ2-7; 9 bases agree with TRBD1. Germline V gene lookup returns CDR1 MGHRA and CDR2 YSYEKL. This CDR3 spans 14 amino acids. V dropped 5 bases and J dropped 4; count of bases not matched to a gene: 6. The CDR3 DNA sequence: TGCGCCAGCAGCTTCACAGGGGGCGGATACGAGCAGTACTTC. Translating it yields CASSFTGGGYEQYF.

In regard to this clone: A read error may produce the germline difference seen at one junction end. The genes are TRBV5-6 and TRBJ2-7, with D possibly matching TRBD2 (6 bases). Looked up from germline, CDR1 is SGHDT and CDR2 is YYEEEE. The CDR3 loop spans 18 amino acids. The CDR3 DNA sequence: TGTGTCAGCAGCTTGGGACTCCCGGGGCTAGCGAGCGCCTACGAGCAGTACTTC. It encodes CVSSLGLPGLASAYEQYF.

This clone is deemed hyperexpanded. The gene calls are TRBV2 and TRBJ1-5; D call uncertain. The germline gives CDR1 SNHLY, CDR2 FYNNEI. V lost 3 bases and J lost 0, with 9 bases in between. CDR3 length equals 15 residues. The CDR3 loop reads CASSEGSHSNQPQHF. The CDR3 DNA reads as TGTGCCAGCAGTGAGGGCAGCCATAGCAATCAGCCCCAGCATTTT.

V usage is TRBV6-1 and J usage is TRBJ2-1, with 10 bases identical to TRBD2. Germline CDR1 is MNHNS and CDR2 is SASEGT. The CDR3 covers 14 residues. The CDR3 DNA is TGTGTCTCAGCGGGGGGGCTCTCCTACAATGAGCAGTTCTTC. The encoded protein is CVSAGGLSYNEQFF.

This clone turned up a few times. The V call is TRBV7-6, the J call TRBJ2-1; 8 nucleotides align to TRBD2. The V gene's germline CDR1 is SGHVS and CDR2 FNYEAQ. V lost 3 bases and J lost 1; bases outside the gene matches: 2. The CDR3 consists of 15 residues. The CDR3 here is CASSFSGDSYNEQFF. CDR3 coding DNA: TGTGCCAGCAGCTTTAGCGGGGATTCCTACAATGAGCAGTTCTTC.

The chain uses TRBV4-1 and TRBJ2-7; 8 bases line up with TRBD1. V gave up 5 bases and J gave up 3 bases; unmatched junction bases: 6. CDR3 length equals 14 residues. Germline V gives CDR1 MGHRA, CDR2 YSYEKL. CDR3 bases: TGCGCCAGCAGCTTTGACGGACAGGGCTACGAGCAGTACTTC. Protein sequence: CASSFDGQGYEQYF.

This clone was seen only a few times. The chain joins TRBV5-6 to TRBJ1-5; D is undetermined. This CDR3 comprises 14 residues. Trimming left V 4 bases short and J 0 bases short, with 8 bases between. Germline V lookup: CDR1 SGHDT, CDR2 YYEEEE. CDR3 residues: CASSLRGSNQPQHF. In DNA form, the CDR3 reads TGTGCCAGCAGCCTCCGAGGTAGCAATCAGCCCCAGCATTTT.

The V call is TRBV11-2, the J call TRBJ2-7; 8 positions agree with TRBD1. CDR3 length: 14 residues. The germline V gene encodes CDR1 SGHAT and CDR2 FQNNGV. The V and J ends lost 3 bases and 4 bases, in that order; junction bases with no gene match: 5. The CDR3 loop reads CASSFDRGGYEQYF. CDR3 in DNA: TGTGCCAGCAGCTTTGACAGGGGTGGATACGAGCAGTACTTC.

Notes on this clone: Possible read error: a much larger clone is one base away. Other DNA sequences within the sample encode an identical CDR3. The chain employs TRBV18 and TRBJ1-1, with 7 bases that match TRBD1. The trim removed 3 bases at V and 5 bases at J, leaving 3 bases unmatched. Germline V gives CDR1 KGHSH, CDR2 LQKENI. The CDR3 covers 13 residues. CDR3 in DNA: TGTGCCAGCTCACCGGCGACAGGGACTGAAGCTTTCTTT. Amino acids: CASSPATGTEAFF. Filled out from reference TRBV18 and TRBJ1-1, the complete variable domain reads NAGVMQNPRHLVRRRGQEARLRCSPMKGHSHVYWYRQLPEEGLKFMVYLQKENIIDESGMPKERFSAEFPKEGPSILRIQQVVRGDSAAYFCASSPATGTEAFFGQGTRLTVV.

This chain joins TRBV9 and TRBJ2-5; D is possibly TRBD2 (6 bases). Trimming removed 2 bases from V and 0 bases from J, with 11 bases in between. The V gene's germline CDR1 is SGDLS and CDR2 YYNGEE. The CDR3 runs 15 residues. CDR3 region: CASSVFGDYQETQYF. In DNA form, the CDR3 reads TGTGCCAGCAGCGTTTTCGGGGACTACCAAGAGACCCAGTACTTC.

The chain employs TRBV4-3 and TRBJ2-2; D is uncertain. Trimming stripped 7 bases from V and 2 bases from J, with 11 bases between. This CDR3 spans 14 amino acids. Per the germline V gene, CDR1 is LGHNA and CDR2 is YSLEER. The CDR3 DNA follows: TGCGCCAGCACGGCAGGCTCAAACACCGGGGAGCTGTTTTTT. Protein product: CASTAGSNTGELFF.

This rearrangement joins TRBV11-2 to TRBJ2-1, with 7 bases aligning to TRBD2. CDR1 is SGHAT, CDR2 FQNNGV, per germline. After removal of 1 base from V and 9 bases from J, the junction contained 3 bases not matched to a gene. The CDR3 extends over 13 amino acids. As DNA, the CDR3 is TGTGCCAGCAGCTTAGTTTCTAGCGGTGAGCAGTTCTTC. Its translation is CASSLVSSGEQFF.

This clone was counted a few times. This chain uses TRBV6-1 with TRBJ2-3, with 8 bases that match TRBD2. After removal of 1 base from V and 2 bases from J, the junction contained 5 bases not matched to a gene. The CDR3 length is 16 residues. The germline V gene encodes CDR1 MNHNS and CDR2 SASEGT. The CDR3 DNA is TGTGCCAGCAGTGAAGGGACTAGCTCACTCACAGATACGCAGTATTTT. Translated, it gives CASSEGTSSLTDTQYF.

This clone is deemed hyperexpanded. The chain uses TRBV5-6 and TRBJ2-7, with 8 bases fitting TRBD2. V was clipped by 0 bases and J by 2 bases; unmatched bases: 13. The germline V gene has CDR1 SGHDT and CDR2 YYEEEE. This CDR3 has 18 residues. The CDR3, as DNA: TGTGCCAGCAGCTTGGGACTCCCGGGGCTAGCGGGCGCCTACGAGCAGTACTTC. Translation: CASSLGLPGLAGAYEQYF.